This T cell receptor beta chain was identified during a study of blood T cell repertoires in COVID-19. At the level of the study: Sample material is recorded as cDNA or gDNA derived from T cells, B-cell-depleted T cells, or PBMCs.

Assay used: immunoSEQ multiplex PCR; TCRdb lists only in-frame clones, some missing. The sample shows roughly 180,000 clones, about 86% of them seen only once. Germline loops: CDR1 MGHRA, CDR2 YSYEKL. The V end was cut by 1 base, the J end by 6 bases, with 10 bases between. The CDR3 contains 14 residues. Sequenced material: peripheral blood. The receptor was derived from a man between 18 and 29 years old with acute or convalescent COVID-19. The chain is built from TRBV4-1 and TRBJ1-5, with D uncertain. CDR3 loop: CASSQVGRPQPQHF. In nucleotides, the CDR3 is TGCGCCAGCAGCCAAGTGGGCAGGCCTCAGCCCCAGCATTTT.